This T cell receptor beta chain was sequenced during a study of cytomegalovirus exposure and HLA in healthy donors. Germline loops: CDR1 LNHNV, CDR2 YYDKDF (reference sequence). The CDR3 has 13 amino acids. V lost 4 bases and J 6 bases, leaving 13 bases between the germline ends. Concerning this clone: Its antigen remains unidentified.

Study-level points and caveats: Across donors, presence/absence analyses took sequencing depth to be roughly uniform. Analyzed later, most CMV-associated TCR beta chains appeared HLA-restricted. Later on, an analysis showed TCR association rates differing by HLA locus, with DRB1 the most and HLA-C the fewest.

The PCR had 60 Vbeta and 13 Jbeta primers. Generated by immunoSEQ multiplex PCR, the TCRdb table keeps only in-frame clones and is missing some. Among some 120,000 clones listed, 74% were seen once. The chain is built from TRBV15 and TRBJ2-7; no clear D. This TCR came from a woman aged 45-65 years in good health and CMV-seropositive. Sequencing input: PBMCs. The CDR3: CATSTHQVCEQYF. The CDR3 region has the DNA TGTGCCACCAGCACCCACCAGGTTTGCGAGCAGTACTTC. The full variable domain, in which reference TRBV15 and TRBJ2-7 provide the parts outside the CDR3, is DAMVIQNPRYQVTQFGKPVTLSCSQTLNHNVMYWYQQKSSQAPKLLFHYYDKDFNNEADTPDNFQSRRPNTSFCFLDIRSPGLGDTAMYLCATSTHQVCEQYFGPGTRLTVT.